This T cell receptor beta chain emerged from a study of blood T cell repertoires in COVID-19. Study information: Italy, Spain and the United States were the sources of the convalescent and acute COVID-19 samples.

This clone was seen once. Germline loops: CDR1 SGHDT, CDR2 YYEEEE. The V and J ends lost 0 bases and 4 bases respectively, with 10 bases between them. CDR3 length: 14 residues. Study processing details: Estimates of nucleated cell counts were drawn from the amplification of reference gene primers. The method was immunoSEQ multiplex PCR; TCRdb's version includes in-frame clones alone and lacks a portion of them. That table supplies the V and J calls and clone size; D and trimming were determined from the DNA. The sample lists some 230,000 clones; around 84% were seen once. This receptor was obtained from a man aged 40-55 years with acute or convalescent COVID-19. Sequencing used peripheral blood. The chain is built from TRBV5-6 and TRBJ1-1; D call uncertain. CDR3 sequence reads: CASSLVQASTEAFF. The CDR3 DNA sequence: TGTGCCAGCAGCTTGGTCCAGGCCTCCACTGAAGCTTTCTTT.